These T cell receptor beta chains were read from a single sample in a study of T cells in Graves' hyperthyroidism and ophthalmopathy. TCRdb ran MiXCR on the multiplex PCR reads and lists one entry per CDR3 protein. Of around 720,000 distinct CDR3 sequences in the sample, roughly 32% were seen once. The sample taken for sequencing was blood. The receptor set was obtained from a woman aged 40 to 55 with Graves' hyperthyroidism. The CDR3 runs from the conserved cysteine through the conserved F or W. Fields, in order: J gene, D gene, clone size, V gene, CDR3 DNA, CDR3 protein. D genes are given only for firm matches. Not all rows give a size; the values are once, few, many and, for expanded clones, a class.

TRBJ2-5 TRBD2 few TRBV12-3/TRBV12-4 TGTGCCAGCAGCTCCGGGACTAGCGGTGGGAAGTACCAAGAGACCCAGTACTTC CASSSGTSGGKYQETQYF
TRBJ1-1 - - TRBV20-1 TGCAGTGCTAGTGAAGACACTGAAGCTTTCTTT CSASEDTEAFF
TRBJ1-6 - - TRBV7-2 TGCGCCAGCAGCCAAGGAATCCCGACGAGCTCCTATAATTCACCCCTCCACTTT CASSQGIPTSSYNSPLHF
TRBJ2-2 - - TRBV15 TGTGCCACCAGCAGATACCCAGCCCCCAGCGCCAGGGGCGGGGAGCTGTTTTTT CATSRYPAPSARGGELFF
TRBJ1-4 - - TRBV12-3/TRBV12-4 TGTGCCAGCAGTCCCCTCGGGGGACGTAATGAAAAACTGTTTTTT CASSPLGGRNEKLFF
TRBJ1-1 TRBD1 - TRBV7-2 TGTGCCAGCAGCCTATGGGGACAGGGGGCAGCTTGGGACACTGAAGCTTTCTTT CASSLWGQGAAWDTEAFF
TRBJ1-1 - many TRBV12-3/TRBV12-4 TGTGCCAGCAGTGGAGCGGAGGGCATGAACACTGAAGCTTTCTTT CASSGAEGMNTEAFF
TRBJ1-1 TRBD1 few TRBV7-8 TGTGCCAGCAGCTTAGACTATCTGGGACAGAAGAACACTGAAGCTTTCTTT CASSLDYLGQKNTEAFF
TRBJ1-2 - many TRBV7-8 TGTGCCAGCAGCTACATCTATGGCTACACCTTC CASSYIYGYTF
TRBJ2-5 - many TRBV7-2 TGTGCCAGCAGCTTAGTCGGGTCCAAAGAGACCCAGTACTTC CASSLVGSKETQYF
TRBJ2-7 - few TRBV4-2 TGTGCCAGCAGCCAGTTACGACAGGCGGCCTACGAGCAGTACTTC CASSQLRQAAYEQYF
TRBJ1-1 TRBD1 - TRBV6-1 TGTGCCAGCGAGAGACAGGGGGACACTGAAGCTTTCTTT CASERQGDTEAFF
TRBJ2-4 TRBD2 few TRBV9 TGTGCCAGCAGCCCCGGGACTACGAAAAACATTCAGTACTTC CASSPGTTKNIQYF
TRBJ2-7 - - TRBV24-1 TGTGCCTCTTACCTAGGGGAGCAGTACTTC CASYLGEQYF
TRBJ1-2 - many TRBV2 TGTGCCAGCGCTGAAATGAACTATGGCTACACCTTC CASAEMNYGYTF
TRBJ1-2 - - TRBV20-1 TGCAGTTACTCTCTTGGGGGAGGTGGCTACACCTTC CSYSLGGGGYTF
TRBJ2-5 - once TRBV20-1 TGCAGTGCCCACGAGACGGGGAGGGAGACCCAGTACTTC CSAHETGRETQYF
TRBJ1-1 - few TRBV7-3 TGTGCCAGCAGTTCCGTCCGTGAAGCTTTCTTT CASSSVREAFF
TRBJ2-5 - many TRBV25-1 TGTGCCAGCAGTGAAACCCGGTACCAAGAGACCCAGTACTTC CASSETRYQETQYF
TRBJ1-3 - - TRBV25-1 TGTGCCAGCAGCTCAGGGATATCCTCTGGAAACACCATATATTTT CASSSGISSGNTIYF
TRBJ2-7 TRBD1 many TRBV12-3/TRBV12-4 TGTGCCAGCAGTTTTGGGGACAGGGATTACGAGCAGTACTTC CASSFGDRDYEQYF
TRBJ1-1 - many TRBV4-2 TGTGCCAGCAGCCGAGATCTAGACACTGAAGCTTTCTTT CASSRDLDTEAFF
TRBJ1-3 - once TRBV25-1 TGTGCCAGCAGCCCTGCGCGCAGGGTCTCTGGAAACACCATATATTTT CASSPARRVSGNTIYF
TRBJ1-1 - many TRBV24-1 TGTGCCACCAGTGATCAATGGGATGAAGCTTTCTTT CATSDQWDEAFF
TRBJ2-7 - few TRBV5-4 TGTGCCAGCAGTCGCCCGGCGGCCTTTTCCTACGAGCAGTACTTC CASSRPAAFSYEQYF
TRBJ1-2 - many TRBV13 TGTGCCAGCAGCCGCCCTACAGGGAGTGGCTACACCTTC CASSRPTGSGYTF
TRBJ2-1 - few TRBV7-3 TGTGCCAGCAGCTTAAGGGAACACAATGAGCAGTTCTTC CASSLREHNEQFF
TRBJ2-7 TRBD1 many TRBV10-3 TGTGCCATCATGTCAGGGACAGTATCCTACGAGCAGTACTTC CAIMSGTVSYEQYF
TRBJ1-6 TRBD1 many TRBV7-6 TGTGCCAGCAGGGCCGAAGGGGGCAGTAATTCACCCCTCCACTTT CASRAEGGSNSPLHF
TRBJ1-6 TRBD1 few TRBV6-5 TGTGCCAGCACCTTACAGGGGCCTAATTCACCCCTCCACTTT CASTLQGPNSPLHF
TRBJ1-1 TRBD1 few TRBV2 TGTGCCAGCAGTGAATTAGGGACAGCTTCCTCTGATGAAGCTTTCTTT CASSELGTASSDEAFF
TRBJ1-6 - - TRBV7-9 TGTGCCAGCAGTTTATCCTCGGGACGAAATAATTCACCCCTCCACTTT CASSLSSGRNNSPLHF
TRBJ2-2 TRBD1 many TRBV25-1 TGTGCCAGCAGTGACCAACCCGGGACAGGGAACACCGGGGAGCTGTTTTTT CASSDQPGTGNTGELFF
TRBJ1-5 - many TRBV19 TGTGCCAGTAGTATCCGGGTACATAGCAATCAGCCCCAGCATTTT CASSIRVHSNQPQHF
TRBJ2-2 TRBD1 - TRBV5-1 TGCGCCAGCAGCGACAGGGTTGCCGGCACCGGGGAGCTGTTTTTT CASSDRVAGTGELFF
TRBJ1-2 - few TRBV28 TGTGCCAGCAGTTTAAAAGTCGGCTATGGCTACACCTTC CASSLKVGYGYTF
TRBJ2-2 - few TRBV20-1 TGCAGTGCTGATGGGGGCCGGAACACCGGGGAGCTGTTTTTT CSADGGRNTGELFF
TRBJ1-2 TRBD1 many TRBV6-5 TGTGCCAGCAGTTACACAGGGGGCGCCTCTGGCTACACCTTC CASSYTGGASGYTF
TRBJ1-4 TRBD1 - TRBV7-2 TGTGCCAGCAGCTTTGGGGGTGGACAGGGCTCTAATGAAAAACTGTTTTTT CASSFGGGQGSNEKLFF
TRBJ2-7 - few TRBV19 TGTGCCAGTAGTTCCTTCGCAGACAGGCCGGGGGAGCAGTACTTC CASSSFADRPGEQYF
TRBJ1-2 - few TRBV12-3/TRBV12-4 TGTGCCAGCAGTTTTCAACAGGGAAGTGGCTACACCTTC CASSFQQGSGYTF
TRBJ1-2 - many TRBV30 TGTGCCTGGAGTGTACGGCGACCGGATGGCTACACCTTC CAWSVRRPDGYTF
TRBJ2-7 TRBD1 many TRBV6-5 TGTGCCAGCACCAAAGGAGACGGACAGGGCTACGAGCAGTACTTC CASTKGDGQGYEQYF
TRBJ1-2 - - TRBV6-5 TGTGCCAGCAGTTCAATTGGCAGGGGAATCGGCTACACCTTC CASSSIGRGIGYTF
TRBJ1-3 - many TRBV15 TGTGCCACCAGCAGAGATCAAAACTCTGGCTCTGGAAACACCATATATTTT CATSRDQNSGSGNTIYF
TRBJ1-1 - - TRBV6-1 TGTGCCAGCAGTGAACTTCAGGGGACGTCTGAAGCTTTCTTT CASSELQGTSEAFF
TRBJ2-5 - few TRBV19 TGTGCCAGTAGTATTGCGGGACAAGAGACCCAGTACTTC CASSIAGQETQYF
TRBJ1-6 - many TRBV19 TGTGCCAGTAGTATAGTACCAGATTCACCCCTCCACTTT CASSIVPDSPLHF